This T cell receptor (beta chain) came from a study of T-cell memory formation after mild COVID-19. Via MiXCR, TCRdb re-called the 5' RACE reads, giving one row per CDR3 protein. The sample includes about 250,000 distinct CDR3 sequences, 15% of them seen just once. The V segment lost 0 bases and the J segment 4 bases; nucleotides outside the gene matches: 6. Germline-derived CDR1 and CDR2 are DFQATT and SNEGSKA (reference sequence). The length of the CDR3 is 15 residues. Notes on this clonotype: Its specificity is not known.

General study results and limits: Pre-infection memory already had some responding clones, implying cross-reactive memory joined. Second-wave clones peaking on day 37 lacked confirmed SARS-CoV-2 specificity. CD4/CD8 balance held among clones contracting day 15 to 85, and later expanders leaned CD4+.

This sequence originates from an adult woman who had mild COVID-19 (a few samples of this study predate the infection). Cell type and time point are not known. The chain joins TRBV20-1 to TRBJ2-1, with TRBD2 identical over 7 bases. The sample consisted of PBMCs or a T cell subset sorted from them (not recorded which). Here the CDR3 DNA reads TGCAGTGCTAGAGATTCAGCGGGGTCATACAATGAGCAGTTCTTC. It is translated as CSARDSAGSYNEQFF.